Listed below are T cell receptor beta chains from one sample, sequenced in a study of identical twins. TCRdb independently ran MiXCR on the 5' RACE reads; one entry per CDR3 protein. The sample carries about 240,000 distinct CDR3 sequences, about an eighth recorded once. These data were also filed under a second study, of yellow fever vaccine responses in identical twins.

The sample was memory (CD45RO+) T cells sorted from blood. Receptor source: a woman between 18 and 29 years old in good health. Each CDR3 is given with its conserved first and last residue. Fields, in order: CDR3 protein, CDR3 DNA, clone size, D gene, V gene, J gene. A D gene is named only where the DNA matches it firmly. Size is stated for part of the rows, as once, few or many counts, or as a class when the clone is expanded.

CASSPGPAGETQYF	TGTGCCAGCAGCCCGGGACCGGCCGGAGAGACCCAGTACTTC	.	.	TRBV5-5	TRBJ2-5
CSASGHNEQFF	TGCAGTGCTAGTGGTCACAATGAGCAGTTCTTC	many	.	TRBV20-1	TRBJ2-1
CASSPDGQVRGTEAFF	TGTGCCAGCAGCCCGGATGGACAGGTCCGCGGCACTGAAGCTTTCTTT	few	TRBD1	TRBV7-9	TRBJ1-1
CASRGQYNEQFF	TGTGCCAGCAGGGGACAGTACAATGAGCAGTTCTTC	few	TRBD1	TRBV3-1	TRBJ2-1
CASSESVRGAENTIYF	TGCGCCAGCAGTGAGTCGGTGAGGGGAGCTGAAAACACCATATATTTT	few	.	TRBV10-2	TRBJ1-3
CASSLTGKSSYEQYF	TGCGCCAGCAGCTTAACGGGGAAGAGCTCCTACGAGCAGTACTTC	.	.	TRBV5-1	TRBJ2-7
CASRLGSNTGELFF	TGTGCCAGCAGGCTGGGTTCGAACACCGGGGAGCTGTTTTTT	many	.	TRBV12-3/TRBV12-4	TRBJ2-2
CASSLAMREETQYF	TGTGCCAGCAGCCTTGCAATGAGGGAAGAGACCCAGTACTTC	.	.	TRBV2	TRBJ2-5
CASSAGGYEKLFF	TGTGCCAGCAGCGCCGGAGGTTATGAAAAACTGTTTTTT	.	.	TRBV7-8	TRBJ1-4
CSAYPVSGGFYEQFF	TGCAGTGCTTACCCGGTTAGCGGGGGGTTCTATGAGCAGTTCTTC	.	TRBD2	TRBV20-1	TRBJ2-1
CASAGSWYNEQFF	TGTGCCAGTGCAGGTTCCTGGTACAATGAGCAGTTCTTC	few	.	TRBV6-1	TRBJ2-1
CASSSTPANTGELFF	TGTGCCAGCAGCTCGACACCGGCGAACACCGGGGAGCTGTTTTTT	many	.	TRBV7-2	TRBJ2-2
CASYPGQLGEQYF	TGTGCCAGCTACCCTGGACAGTTGGGTGAGCAGTACTTC	.	.	TRBV2	TRBJ2-7
CSASPGRSIAYEQYF	TGCAGTGCGTCTCCGGGACGCAGTATCGCCTACGAGCAGTACTTC	few	.	TRBV20-1	TRBJ2-7
CASSLLSGELFF	TGTGCCAGCAGCTTACTTTCCGGGGAGCTGTTTTTT	.	.	TRBV7-9	TRBJ2-2
CSARPKREVYEQYF	TGCAGTGCTAGACCAAAGCGGGAGGTCTACGAGCAGTACTTC	once	TRBD2	TRBV20-1	TRBJ2-7
CSAKLVHSSLAAIEQFF	TGCAGTGCCAAACTAGTCCATTCCTCCTTAGCAGCCATTGAGCAGTTCTTC	.	.	TRBV20-1	TRBJ2-1
CASSQGRISTDTQYF	TGCGCCAGCAGCCAAGGGCGGATTAGCACAGATACGCAGTATTTT	few	.	TRBV4-3	TRBJ2-3
CASSNVAGDTNEQFF	TGCGCCAGCAGCAATGTAGCGGGAGACACCAATGAGCAGTTCTTC	.	TRBD2	TRBV5-1	TRBJ2-1
CSAGMDYGYTF	TGCAGCGCCGGTATGGATTATGGCTACACCTTC	.	.	TRBV29-1	TRBJ1-2
CASSQQRLANQPQHF	TGCGCCAGCAGCCAACAGAGGCTGGCAAATCAGCCCCAGCATTTT	many	.	TRBV4-3	TRBJ1-5
CASSEREGGTQYF	TGTGCCAGCAGTGAACGGGAGGGCGGTACGCAGTATTTT	many	TRBD2	TRBV6-4	TRBJ2-3
CSAPTAGDNSPLHF	TGCAGTGCTCCCACGGCAGGGGATAATTCACCCCTCCACTTT	.	.	TRBV20-1	TRBJ1-6
CASSRDRKGTQYF	TGTGCCAGCAGCCGGGACAGAAAAGGGACCCAGTACTTC	.	TRBD1	TRBV7-2	TRBJ2-5